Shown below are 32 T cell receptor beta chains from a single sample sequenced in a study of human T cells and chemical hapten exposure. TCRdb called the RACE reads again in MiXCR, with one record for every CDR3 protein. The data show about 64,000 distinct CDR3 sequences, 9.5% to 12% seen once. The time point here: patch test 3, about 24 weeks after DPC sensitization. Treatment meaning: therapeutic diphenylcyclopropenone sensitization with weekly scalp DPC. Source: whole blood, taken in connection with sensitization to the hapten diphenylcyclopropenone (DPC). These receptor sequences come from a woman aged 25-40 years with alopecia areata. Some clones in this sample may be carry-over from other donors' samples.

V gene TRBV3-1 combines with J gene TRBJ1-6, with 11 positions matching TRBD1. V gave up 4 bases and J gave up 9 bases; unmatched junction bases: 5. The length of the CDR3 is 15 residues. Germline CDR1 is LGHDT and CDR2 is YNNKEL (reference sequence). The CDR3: CASSLGQGAFSPLHF. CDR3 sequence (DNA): TGTGCCAGCAGCCTTGGACAGGGGGCGTTTTCACCCCTCCACTTT.

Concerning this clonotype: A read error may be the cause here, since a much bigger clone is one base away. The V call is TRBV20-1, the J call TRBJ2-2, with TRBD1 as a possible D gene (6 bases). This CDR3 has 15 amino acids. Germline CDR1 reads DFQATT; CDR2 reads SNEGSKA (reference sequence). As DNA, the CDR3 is TGCAGTGCTAGCCTACCAGGGGCGGACACCGAGGAGCTGTTTTTT. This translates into CSASLPGADTEELFF.

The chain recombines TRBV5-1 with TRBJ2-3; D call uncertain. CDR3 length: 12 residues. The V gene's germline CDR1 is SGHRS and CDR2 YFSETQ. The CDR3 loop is CASRRGTDTQYF. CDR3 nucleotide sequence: TGCGCAAGCCGGCGAGGCACAGATACGCAGTATTTT.

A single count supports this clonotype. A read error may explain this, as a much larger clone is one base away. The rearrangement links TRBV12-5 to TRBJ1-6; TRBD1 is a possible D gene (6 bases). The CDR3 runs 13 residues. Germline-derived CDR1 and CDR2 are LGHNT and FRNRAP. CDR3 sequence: CASGLDRDSPHHF. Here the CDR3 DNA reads TGTGCTAGTGGTTTGGACAGGGATTCACCCCACCACTTT.

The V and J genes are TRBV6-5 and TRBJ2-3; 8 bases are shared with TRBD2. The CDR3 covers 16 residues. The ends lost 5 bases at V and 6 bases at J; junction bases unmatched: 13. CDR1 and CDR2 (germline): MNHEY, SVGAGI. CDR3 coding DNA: TGTGCCAGCAGTCCCAACGCGGGACTAGGGTTCGATACGCAGTATTTT. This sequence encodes CASSPNAGLGFDTQYF.

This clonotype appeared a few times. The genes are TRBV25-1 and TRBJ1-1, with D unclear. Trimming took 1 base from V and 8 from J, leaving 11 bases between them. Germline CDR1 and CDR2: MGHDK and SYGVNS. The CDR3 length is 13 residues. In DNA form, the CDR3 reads TGTGCCAGCAGTGAATTTAACGCGGAGGAAGCTTTCTTT. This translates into CASSEFNAEEAFF.

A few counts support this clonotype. CDR3 in amino acids: CASSSDNEQFF. The CDR3 DNA sequence: TGTGCCAGCAGCTCGGACAATGAGCAGTTCTTC. The chain uses TRBV11-3 and TRBJ2-1, with unresolved D. The ends were cut back, 4 bases at V and 5 bases at J, with 3 bases in the middle. There are 11 residues in the CDR3. The germline V gene has CDR1 SGHNT and CDR2 YENEEA.

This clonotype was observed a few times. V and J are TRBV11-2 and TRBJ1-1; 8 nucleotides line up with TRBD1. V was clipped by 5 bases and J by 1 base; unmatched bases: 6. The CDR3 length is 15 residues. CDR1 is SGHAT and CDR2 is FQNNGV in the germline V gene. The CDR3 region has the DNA TGTGCCAGCAGCCGAACGACAGGGGCGAACACTGAAGCTTTCTTT. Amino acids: CASSRTTGANTEAFF.

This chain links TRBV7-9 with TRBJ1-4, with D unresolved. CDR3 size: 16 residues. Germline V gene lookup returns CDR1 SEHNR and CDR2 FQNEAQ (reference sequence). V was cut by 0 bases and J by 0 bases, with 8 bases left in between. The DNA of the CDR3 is TGTGCCAGCAGCTTAGCGGTCGGAGCAACTAATGAAAAACTGTTTTTT. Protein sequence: CASSLAVGATNEKLFF.

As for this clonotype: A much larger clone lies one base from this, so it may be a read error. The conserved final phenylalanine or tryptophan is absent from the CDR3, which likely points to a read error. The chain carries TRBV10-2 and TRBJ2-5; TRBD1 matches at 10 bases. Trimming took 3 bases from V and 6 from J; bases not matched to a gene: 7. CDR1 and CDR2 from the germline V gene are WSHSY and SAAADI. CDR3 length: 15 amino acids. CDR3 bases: TGCGCCAGCAGTGACCCGACAGGGGGCTTCCAGACCCAGTACTTA. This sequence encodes CASSDPTGGFQTQYL.

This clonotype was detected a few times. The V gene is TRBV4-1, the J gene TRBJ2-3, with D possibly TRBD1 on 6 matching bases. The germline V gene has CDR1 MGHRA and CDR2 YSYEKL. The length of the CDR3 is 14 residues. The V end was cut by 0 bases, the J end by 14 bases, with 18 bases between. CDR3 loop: CASSQEPDSGDVYF. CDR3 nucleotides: TGCGCCAGCAGCCAAGAGCCCGACTCAGGGGATGTGTATTTT.

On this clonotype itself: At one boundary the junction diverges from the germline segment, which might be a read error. CDR3 nucleotide sequence: TGCGCCAGCGGCTTGGCCACAGGGGATACCGGGGAGCTGTTTTTT. It specifies CASGLATGDTGELFF. J is TRBJ2-2 and V is TRBV5-1; 7 positions match TRBD1. The germline CDR1 and CDR2 sequences are SGHRS and YFSETQ. This CDR3 region has 15 residues.

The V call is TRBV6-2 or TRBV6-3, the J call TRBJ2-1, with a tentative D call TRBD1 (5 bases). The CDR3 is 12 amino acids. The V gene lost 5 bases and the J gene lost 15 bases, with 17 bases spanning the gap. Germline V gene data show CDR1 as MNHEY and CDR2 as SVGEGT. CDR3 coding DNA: TGTGCCAGCAGTGGTCAGGGTTTCGACGCGTTCTTC. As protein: CASSGQGFDAFF.

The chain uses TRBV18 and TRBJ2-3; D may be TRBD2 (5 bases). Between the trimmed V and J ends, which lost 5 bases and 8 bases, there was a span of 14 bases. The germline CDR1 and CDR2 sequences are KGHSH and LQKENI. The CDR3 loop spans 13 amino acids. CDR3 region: CASSAVRRVTQYF. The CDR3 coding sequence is TGTGCCAGCTCAGCCGTCCGGCGGGTTACGCAGTATTTT.

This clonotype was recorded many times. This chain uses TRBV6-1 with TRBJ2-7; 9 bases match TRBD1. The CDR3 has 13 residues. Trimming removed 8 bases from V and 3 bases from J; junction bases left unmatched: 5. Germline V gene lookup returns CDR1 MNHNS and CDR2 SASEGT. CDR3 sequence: CASATGQGYEQYF. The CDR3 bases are TGTGCCAGCGCCACGGGACAGGGCTACGAGCAGTACTTC.

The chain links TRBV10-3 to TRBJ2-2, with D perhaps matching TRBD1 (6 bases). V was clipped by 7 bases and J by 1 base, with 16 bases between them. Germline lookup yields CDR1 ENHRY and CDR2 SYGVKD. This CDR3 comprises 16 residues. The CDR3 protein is CAINMNRAENTGELFF. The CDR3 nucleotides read TGTGCCATCAACATGAACAGGGCTGAGAACACCGGGGAGCTGTTTTTT.

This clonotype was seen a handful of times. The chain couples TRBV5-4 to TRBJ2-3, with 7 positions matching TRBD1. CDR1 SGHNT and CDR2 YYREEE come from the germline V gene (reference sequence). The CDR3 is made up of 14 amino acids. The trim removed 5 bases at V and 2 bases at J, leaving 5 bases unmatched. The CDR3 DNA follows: TGTGCCAGCAGGGCCGGGACAGTCACAGATACGCAGTATTTT. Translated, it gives CASRAGTVTDTQYF.

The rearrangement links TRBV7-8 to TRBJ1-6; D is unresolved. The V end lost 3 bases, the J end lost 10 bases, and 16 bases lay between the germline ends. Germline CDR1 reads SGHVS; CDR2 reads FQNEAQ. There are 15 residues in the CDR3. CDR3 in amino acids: CASSLIGLGSSPLHF. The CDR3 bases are TGTGCCAGCAGCTTGATCGGACTGGGAAGCTCACCCCTCCACTTT.

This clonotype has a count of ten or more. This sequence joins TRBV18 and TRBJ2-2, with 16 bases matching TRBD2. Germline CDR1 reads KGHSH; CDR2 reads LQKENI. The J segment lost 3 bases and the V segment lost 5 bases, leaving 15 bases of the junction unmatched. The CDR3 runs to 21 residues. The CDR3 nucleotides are TGTGCCAGCTCAGCACGCTCGACCGGGACTAGCGGGAGGGCGGACACCGGGGAGCTGTTTTTT. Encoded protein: CASSARSTGTSGRADTGELFF.

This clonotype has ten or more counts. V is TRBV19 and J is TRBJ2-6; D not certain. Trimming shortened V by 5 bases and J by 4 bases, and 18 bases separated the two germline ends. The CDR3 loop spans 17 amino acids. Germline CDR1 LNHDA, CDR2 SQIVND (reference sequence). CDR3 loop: CASSPAASLSGANVLTF. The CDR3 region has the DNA TGTGCCAGTAGTCCCGCGGCCTCTCTCTCGGGGGCCAACGTCCTGACTTTC.

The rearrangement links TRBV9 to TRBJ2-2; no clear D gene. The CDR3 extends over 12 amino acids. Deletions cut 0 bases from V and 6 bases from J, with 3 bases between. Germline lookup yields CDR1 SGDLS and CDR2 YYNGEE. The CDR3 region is CASSVGSGELFF. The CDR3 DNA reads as TGTGCCAGCAGCGTAGGTTCCGGGGAGCTGTTTTTT.

DNA of the CDR3: TGTGCCAGCAGCGGGTCTAGCGGAAAGACCCAGTACTTC. This sequence encodes CASSGSSGKTQYF. The chain couples TRBV9 to TRBJ2-5; 7 bases line up with TRBD2. The CDR3 loop spans 13 amino acids. The V segment lost 3 bases and the J segment 6 bases; nucleotides outside the gene matches: 5. The germline gives CDR1 SGDLS, CDR2 YYNGEE.

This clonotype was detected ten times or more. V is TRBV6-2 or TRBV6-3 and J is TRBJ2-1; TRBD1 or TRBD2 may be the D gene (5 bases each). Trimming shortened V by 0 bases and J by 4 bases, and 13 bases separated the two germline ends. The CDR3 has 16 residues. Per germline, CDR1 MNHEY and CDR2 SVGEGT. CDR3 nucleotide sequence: TGTGCCAGCAGTTACTCTCAGGGACCTATATACAATGAGCAGTTCTTC. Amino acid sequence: CASSYSQGPIYNEQFF.

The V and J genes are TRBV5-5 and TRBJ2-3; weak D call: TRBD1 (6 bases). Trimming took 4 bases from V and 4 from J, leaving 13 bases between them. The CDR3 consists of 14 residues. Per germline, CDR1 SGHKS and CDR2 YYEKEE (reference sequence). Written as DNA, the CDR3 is TGTGCCAGCAGCATCGGTGGGGGCGCAGATACGCAGTATTTT. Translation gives CASSIGGGADTQYF.

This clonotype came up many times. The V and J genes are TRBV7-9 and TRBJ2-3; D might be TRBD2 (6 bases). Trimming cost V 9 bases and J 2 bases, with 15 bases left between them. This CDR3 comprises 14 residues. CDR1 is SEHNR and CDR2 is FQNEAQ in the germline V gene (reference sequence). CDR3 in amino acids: CASLRLVPTDTQYF. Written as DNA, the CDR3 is TGTGCCAGTTTAAGACTAGTGCCCACAGATACGCAGTATTTT. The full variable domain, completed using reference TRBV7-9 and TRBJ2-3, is DTGVSQNPRHKITKRGQNVTFRCDPISEHNRLYWYRQTLGQGPEFLTYFQNEAQLEKSRLLSDRFSAERPKGSFSTLEIQRTEQGDSAMYLCASLRLVPTDTQYFGPGTRLTVL.

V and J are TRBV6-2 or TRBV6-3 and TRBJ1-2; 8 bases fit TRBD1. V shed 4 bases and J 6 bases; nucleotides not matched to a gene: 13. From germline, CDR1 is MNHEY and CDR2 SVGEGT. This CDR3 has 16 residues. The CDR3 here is CASSSPPGTGFNGYTF. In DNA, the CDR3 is TGTGCCAGCAGTTCACCGCCCGGGACAGGTTTCAATGGCTACACCTTC.

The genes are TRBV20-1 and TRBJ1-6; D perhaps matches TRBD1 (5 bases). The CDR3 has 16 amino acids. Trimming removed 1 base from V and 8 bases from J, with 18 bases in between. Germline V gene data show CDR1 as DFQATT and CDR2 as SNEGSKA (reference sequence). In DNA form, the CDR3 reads TGCAGTGCTAGAGGAGGAGGGGTCCGGTTACATTCACCCCTCCACTTT. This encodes CSARGGGVRLHSPLHF.

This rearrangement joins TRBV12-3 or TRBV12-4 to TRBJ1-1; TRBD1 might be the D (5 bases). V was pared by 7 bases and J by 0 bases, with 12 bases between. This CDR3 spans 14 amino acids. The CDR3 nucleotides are TGTGCCAGCACCGAACAGGCAATGAACACTGAAGCTTTCTTT. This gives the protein CASTEQAMNTEAFF.

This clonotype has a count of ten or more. The CDR3 reads CASSRGDEATNEKLFF. The CDR3 nucleotides are TGTGCCAGCAGCCGGGGGGATGAGGCAACTAATGAAAAACTGTTTTTT. The chain carries TRBV3-1 and TRBJ1-4; D might be TRBD1 (5 bases). With 4 bases removed from V and 0 bases from J, the gap between germline ends came to 12 bases. Germline V gene lookup returns CDR1 LGHDT and CDR2 YNNKEL (reference sequence). The CDR3 loop spans 16 amino acids.

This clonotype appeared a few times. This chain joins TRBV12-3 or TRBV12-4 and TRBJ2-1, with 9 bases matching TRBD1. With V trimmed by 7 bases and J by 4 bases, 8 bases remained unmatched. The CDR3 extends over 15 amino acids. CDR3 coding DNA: TGTGCCAGCACATTAGGACAGGGGATTTACAATGAGCAGTTCTTC. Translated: CASTLGQGIYNEQFF.

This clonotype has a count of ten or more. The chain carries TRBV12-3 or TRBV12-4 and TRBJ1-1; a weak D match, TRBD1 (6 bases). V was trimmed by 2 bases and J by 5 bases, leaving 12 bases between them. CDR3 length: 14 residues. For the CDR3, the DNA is TGTGCCAGCAGTTTAAGCGCAGGGGTGACTGAAGCTTTCTTT. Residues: CASSLSAGVTEAFF.

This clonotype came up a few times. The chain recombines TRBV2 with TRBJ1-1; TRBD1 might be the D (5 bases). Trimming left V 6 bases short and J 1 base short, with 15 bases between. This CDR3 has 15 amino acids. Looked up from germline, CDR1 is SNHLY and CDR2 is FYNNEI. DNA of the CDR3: TGTGCCAGCAGGAACATGGGACCGAAGAACACTGAAGCTTTCTTT. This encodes CASRNMGPKNTEAFF.